The 7 T cell receptor beta chains in this list originate from one sample, sequenced in a study of OX40 agonist ivuxolimab in advanced cancers. Produced via immunoSEQ multiplex PCR; TCRdb's table is partial and in-frame only. The sample carries around 69,000 clones, 75% to 85% recorded once. The sequencing used CD4+ or CD8+ T cells sorted from blood, collected in a trial of the OX40 agonist ivuxolimab. The receptors stem from an adult with an advanced solid tumor such as melanoma, head and neck, liver or kidney cancer.

This clone was observed once. This rearrangement joins TRBV6-5 to TRBJ1-2; 11 bases line up with TRBD1. Per the germline V gene, CDR1 is MNHEY and CDR2 is SVGAGI. The V and J ends lost 5 bases and 8 bases, in that order; junction bases with no gene match: 10. The CDR3 covers 15 residues. This CDR3 reads CASSKNRDRGRGYTF. CDR3 DNA sequence: TGTGCCAGCAGTAAAAACCGGGACAGGGGGAGAGGCTACACCTTC.

The chain uses TRBV6-6 and TRBJ2-7; 7 bases agree with TRBD1. Germline CDR1 reads MNHNY; CDR2 reads SVGAGI (reference sequence). V was pared by 6 bases and J by 3 bases, with 8 bases of the junction left unmatched. CDR3 size: 14 residues. CDR3 residues: CASRRPGQSYEQYF. The CDR3 DNA follows: TGTGCCAGCAGACGACCGGGACAGAGCTACGAGCAGTACTTC.

This chain links TRBV19 with TRBJ2-1; 10 bases fit TRBD2. The CDR3 spans 16 residues. V gave up 5 bases and J gave up 8 bases; unmatched junction bases: 12. Germline CDR1 is LNHDA and CDR2 is SQIVND (reference sequence). CDR3 bases: TGTGCCAGTAGTTCGGGACTAGCGATGAGAGACCATGAGCAGTTCTTC. It translates to CASSSGLAMRDHEQFF.

The chain is built from TRBV6-1 and TRBJ2-2; no clear D. The V end was cut by 8 bases, the J end by 1 base, with 11 bases between. Per germline, CDR1 MNHNS and CDR2 SASEGT. The CDR3 has 14 amino acids. CDR3 nucleotide sequence: TGTGCCAGCTGCCTGCGAGAGAACACCGGGGAGCTGTTTTTT. This encodes CASCLRENTGELFF.

CDR3 region: CASKYGGGDISPRGYTF. Written as DNA, the CDR3 is TGTGCCAGCAAATATGGAGGGGGGGACATCTCGCCTAGGGGCTACACCTTC. The rearrangement links TRBV28 to TRBJ1-2; perhaps TRBD1 as D (6 bases). The CDR3 contains 17 residues. The V gene lost 7 bases and the J gene lost 8 bases, with 29 bases spanning the gap. In germline, CDR1 is MDHEN, CDR2 SYDVKM.

The chain employs TRBV11-3 and TRBJ2-2; no firm D call. The CDR3 extends over 13 amino acids. With 2 bases removed from V and 6 bases from J, the gap between germline ends came to 7 bases. The germline V gene encodes CDR1 SGHNT and CDR2 YENEEA. In DNA form, the CDR3 reads TGTGCCAGCAGCTTACACGAGTCCGGGGAGCTGTTTTTT. Translation gives CASSLHESGELFF.

The rearrangement uses TRBV7-2 and TRBJ2-7, with 7 bases fitting TRBD2. This CDR3 comprises 15 residues. The V gene's germline CDR1 is SGHTA and CDR2 FQGNSA. V gave up 4 bases and J gave up 0 bases; unmatched junction bases: 6. This CDR3 is CASSSWLAASYEQYF. The CDR3, as DNA: TGTGCCAGCAGCTCGTGGCTAGCGGCCTCCTACGAGCAGTACTTC.